In its sample, the clone carrying this TCR beta chain was seen a few times. Germline CDR1 reads ENHRY; CDR2 reads SYGVKD. The CDR3 covers 12 residues. Germline trimming cut 9 bases from V and 4 bases from J; bases unmatched to any gene: 2. The sample is drawn from a study of cytomegalovirus exposure and HLA in healthy donors. The PCR made use of 60 Vbeta and 13 Jbeta primers. The protocol was immunoSEQ multiplex PCR, while the TCRdb copy is restricted to in-frame clones and leaves out a portion. The sample records roughly 150,000 clones, 64% being singletons. The TCR was taken from a woman aged 25 to 39 in good health and CMV-seropositive. V is TRBV10-3 and J is TRBJ2-1, with 8 bases aligning to TRBD2. The source material was PBMCs. DNA for the CDR3: TGTGCCATTAGCGGGACGTACAATGAGCAGTTCTTC. It specifies CAISGTYNEQFF.